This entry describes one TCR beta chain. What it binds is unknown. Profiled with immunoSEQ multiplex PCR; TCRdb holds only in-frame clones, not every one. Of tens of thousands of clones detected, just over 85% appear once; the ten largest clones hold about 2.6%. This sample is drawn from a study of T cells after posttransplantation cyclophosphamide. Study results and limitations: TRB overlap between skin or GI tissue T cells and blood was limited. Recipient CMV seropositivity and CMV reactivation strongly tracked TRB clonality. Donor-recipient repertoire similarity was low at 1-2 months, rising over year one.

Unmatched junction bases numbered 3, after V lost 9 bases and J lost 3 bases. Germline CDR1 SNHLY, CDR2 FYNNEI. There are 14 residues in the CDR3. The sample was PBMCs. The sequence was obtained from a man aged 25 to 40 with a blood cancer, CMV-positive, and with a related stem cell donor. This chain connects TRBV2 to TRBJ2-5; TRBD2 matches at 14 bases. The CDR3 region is CARGTSGSKETQYF. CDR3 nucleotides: TGTGCCAGAGGGACTAGCGGGAGTAAAGAGACCCAGTACTTC.